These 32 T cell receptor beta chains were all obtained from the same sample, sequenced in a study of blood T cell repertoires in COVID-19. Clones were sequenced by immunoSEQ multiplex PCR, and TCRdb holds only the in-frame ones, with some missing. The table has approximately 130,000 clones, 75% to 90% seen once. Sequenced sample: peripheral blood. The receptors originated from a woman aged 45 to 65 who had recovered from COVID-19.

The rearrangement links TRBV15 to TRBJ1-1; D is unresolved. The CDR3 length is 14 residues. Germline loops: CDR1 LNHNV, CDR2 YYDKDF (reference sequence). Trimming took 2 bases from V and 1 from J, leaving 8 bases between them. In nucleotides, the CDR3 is TGTGCCACCAGCAGACCAACAAGGAACACTGAAGCTTTCTTT. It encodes CATSRPTRNTEAFF.

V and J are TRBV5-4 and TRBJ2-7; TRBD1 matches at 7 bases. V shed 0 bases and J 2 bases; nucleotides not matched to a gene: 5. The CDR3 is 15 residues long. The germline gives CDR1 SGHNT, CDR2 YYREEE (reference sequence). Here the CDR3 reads CASSLAGTAPYEQYF. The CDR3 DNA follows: TGTGCCAGCAGCTTGGCCGGGACAGCACCCTACGAGCAGTACTTC.

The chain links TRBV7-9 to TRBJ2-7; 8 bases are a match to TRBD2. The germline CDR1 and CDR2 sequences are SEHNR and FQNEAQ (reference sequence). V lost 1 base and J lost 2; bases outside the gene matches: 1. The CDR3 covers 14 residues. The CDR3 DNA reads TGTGCCAGCAGCTTAGACGGGGGGGCCTACGAGCAGTACTTC. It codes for CASSLDGGAYEQYF.

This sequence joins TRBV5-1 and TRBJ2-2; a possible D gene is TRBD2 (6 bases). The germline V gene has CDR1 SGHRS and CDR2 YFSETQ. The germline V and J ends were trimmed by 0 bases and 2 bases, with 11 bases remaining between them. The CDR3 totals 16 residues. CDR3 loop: CASSLGSGDNTGELFF. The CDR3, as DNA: TGCGCCAGCAGCTTGGGATCGGGAGACAACACCGGGGAGCTGTTTTTT.

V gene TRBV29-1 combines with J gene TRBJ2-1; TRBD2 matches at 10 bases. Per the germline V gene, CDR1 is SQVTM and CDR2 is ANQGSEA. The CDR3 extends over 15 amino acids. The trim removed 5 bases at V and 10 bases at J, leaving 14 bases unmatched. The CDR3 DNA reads TGCAGCGTTAGCCTCGGAGCGGGAGGGGTACGGGAGCAGTTCTTC. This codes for CSVSLGAGGVREQFF.

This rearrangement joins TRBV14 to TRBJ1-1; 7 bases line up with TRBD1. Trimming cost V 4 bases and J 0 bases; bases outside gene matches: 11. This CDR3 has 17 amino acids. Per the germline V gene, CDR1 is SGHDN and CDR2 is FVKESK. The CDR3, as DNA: TGTGCCAGCAGCCGCACCCGGGACAGAACAATGAACACTGAAGCTTTCTTT. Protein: CASSRTRDRTMNTEAFF.

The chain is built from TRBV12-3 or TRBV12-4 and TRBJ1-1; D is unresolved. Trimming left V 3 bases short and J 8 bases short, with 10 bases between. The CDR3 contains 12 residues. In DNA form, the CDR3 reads TGTGCCAGCAGTTTGGGCAGCAAAGAAGCTTTCTTT. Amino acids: CASSLGSKEAFF.

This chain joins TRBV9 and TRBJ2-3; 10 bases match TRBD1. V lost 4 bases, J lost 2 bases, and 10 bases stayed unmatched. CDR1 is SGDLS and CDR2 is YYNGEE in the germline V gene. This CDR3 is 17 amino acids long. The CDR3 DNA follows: TGTGCCAGCAGCCCCAAGACAGGGGGCTTCTACACAGATACGCAGTATTTT. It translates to CASSPKTGGFYTDTQYF.

The CDR3 region has the DNA TGTGCCACCAGTGAATCACTAGCGGGAGCTTACAATGAGCAGTTCTTC. Amino acid sequence: CATSESLAGAYNEQFF. The chain links TRBV24-1 to TRBJ2-1; TRBD2 matches 11 bases. Germline V gene lookup returns CDR1 KGHDR and CDR2 SFDVKD. There are 16 residues in the CDR3. Trimming took 4 bases from V and 4 from J; bases not matched to a gene: 5.

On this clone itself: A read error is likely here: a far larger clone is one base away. The DNA of the CDR3 is TGTGCCAGCAGCCCAGAGACAGGGTTGAACACTGAAGCTTTCTTT. It is translated as CASSPETGLNTEAFF. The rearrangement links TRBV7-2 to TRBJ1-1, with TRBD1 matching over 7 bases. The CDR3 is made up of 15 amino acids. The V segment lost 5 bases and the J segment 0 bases; nucleotides outside the gene matches: 6. Germline CDR1 reads SGHTA; CDR2 reads FQGNSA.

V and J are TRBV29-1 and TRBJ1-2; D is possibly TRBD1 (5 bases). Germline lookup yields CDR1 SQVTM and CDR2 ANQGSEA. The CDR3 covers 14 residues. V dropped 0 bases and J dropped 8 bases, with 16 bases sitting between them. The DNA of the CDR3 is TGCAGCGTTGAAGATCGAAGGGGATCGGGCGGCTACACCTTC. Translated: CSVEDRRGSGGYTF.

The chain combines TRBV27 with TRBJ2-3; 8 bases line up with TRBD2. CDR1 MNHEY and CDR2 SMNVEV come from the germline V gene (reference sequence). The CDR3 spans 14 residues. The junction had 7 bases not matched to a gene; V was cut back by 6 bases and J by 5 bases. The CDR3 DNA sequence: TGTGCCAGCAGATCCGGGACTAGTTTAGATACGCAGTATTTT. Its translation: CASRSGTSLDTQYF.

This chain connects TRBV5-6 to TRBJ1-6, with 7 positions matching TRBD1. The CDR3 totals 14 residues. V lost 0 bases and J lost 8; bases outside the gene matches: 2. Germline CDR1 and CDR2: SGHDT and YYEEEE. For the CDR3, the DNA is TGTGCCAGCAGCTTGGACAGGGGTGATTCACCCCTCCACTTT. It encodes CASSLDRGDSPLHF.

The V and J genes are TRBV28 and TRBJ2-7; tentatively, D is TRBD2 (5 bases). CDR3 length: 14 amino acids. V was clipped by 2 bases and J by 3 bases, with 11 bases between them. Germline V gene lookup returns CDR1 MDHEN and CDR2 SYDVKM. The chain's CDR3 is CASSLEGRVYEQYF. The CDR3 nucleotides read TGTGCCAGCAGTTTAGAGGGCAGAGTCTACGAGCAGTACTTC. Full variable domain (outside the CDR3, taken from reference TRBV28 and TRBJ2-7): DVKVTQSSRYLVKRTGEKVFLECVQDMDHENMFWYRQDPGLGLRLIYFSYDVKMKEKGDIPEGYSVSREKKERFSLILESASTNQTSMYLCASSLEGRVYEQYFGPGTRLTVT.

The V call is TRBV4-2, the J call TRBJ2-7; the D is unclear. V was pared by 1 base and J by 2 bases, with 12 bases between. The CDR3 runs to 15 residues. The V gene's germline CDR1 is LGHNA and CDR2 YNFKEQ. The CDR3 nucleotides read TGTGCCAGCAGCCAAGGAGTAGGAGTTCCCTACGAGCAGTACTTC. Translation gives CASSQGVGVPYEQYF.

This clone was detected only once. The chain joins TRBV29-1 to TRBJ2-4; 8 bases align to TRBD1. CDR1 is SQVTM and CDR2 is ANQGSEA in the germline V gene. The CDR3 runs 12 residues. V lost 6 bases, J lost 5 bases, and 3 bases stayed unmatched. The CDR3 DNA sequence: TGCAGCGTGATGGGACAGGAAAACATTCAGTACTTC. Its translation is CSVMGQENIQYF. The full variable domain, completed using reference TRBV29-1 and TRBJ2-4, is SAVISQKPSRDICQRGTSLTIQCQVDSQVTMMFWYRQQPGQSLTLIATANQGSEATYESGFVIDKFPISRPNLTFSTLTVSNMSPEDSSIYLCSVMGQENIQYFGAGTRLSVL.

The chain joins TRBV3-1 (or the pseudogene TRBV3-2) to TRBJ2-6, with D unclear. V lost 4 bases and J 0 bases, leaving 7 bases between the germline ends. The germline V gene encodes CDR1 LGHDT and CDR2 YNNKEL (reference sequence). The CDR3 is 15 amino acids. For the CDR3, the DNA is TGTGCCAGCAGCCCCGTACTCTCTGGGGCCAACGTCCTGACTTTC. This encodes CASSPVLSGANVLTF.

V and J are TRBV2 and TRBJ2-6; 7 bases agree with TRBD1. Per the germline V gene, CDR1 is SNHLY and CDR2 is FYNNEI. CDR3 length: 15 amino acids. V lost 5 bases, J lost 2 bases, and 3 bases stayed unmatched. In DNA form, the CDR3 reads TGTGCCAGCAGTCCCGACAGGGCTGGGGCCAACGTCCTGACTTTC. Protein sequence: CASSPDRAGANVLTF.

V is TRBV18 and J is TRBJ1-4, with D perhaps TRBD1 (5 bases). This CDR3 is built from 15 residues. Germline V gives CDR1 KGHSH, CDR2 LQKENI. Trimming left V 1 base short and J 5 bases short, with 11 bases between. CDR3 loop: CASSPLQAWNEKLFF. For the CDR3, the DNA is TGTGCCAGCTCACCACTACAGGCCTGGAATGAAAAACTGTTTTTT.

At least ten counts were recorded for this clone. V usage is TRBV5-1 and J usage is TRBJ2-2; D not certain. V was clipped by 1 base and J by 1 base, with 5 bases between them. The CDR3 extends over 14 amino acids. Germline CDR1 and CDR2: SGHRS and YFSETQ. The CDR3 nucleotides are TGCGCCAGCAGCTTGACCGGGAACACCGGGGAGCTGTTTTTT. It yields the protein CASSLTGNTGELFF.

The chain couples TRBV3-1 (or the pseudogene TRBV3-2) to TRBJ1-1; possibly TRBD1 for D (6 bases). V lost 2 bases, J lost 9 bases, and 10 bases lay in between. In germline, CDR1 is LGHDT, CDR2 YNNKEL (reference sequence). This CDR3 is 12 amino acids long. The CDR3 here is CASSQNQGKAFF. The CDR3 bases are TGTGCCAGCAGCCAAAACCAGGGGAAAGCTTTCTTT.

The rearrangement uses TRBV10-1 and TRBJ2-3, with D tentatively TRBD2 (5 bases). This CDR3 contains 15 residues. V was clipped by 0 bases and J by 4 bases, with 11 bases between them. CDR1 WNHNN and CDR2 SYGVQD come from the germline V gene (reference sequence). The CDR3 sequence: CASSESGLAPDTQYF. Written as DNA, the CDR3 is TGCGCCAGCAGTGAGTCAGGCCTAGCCCCAGATACGCAGTATTTT.

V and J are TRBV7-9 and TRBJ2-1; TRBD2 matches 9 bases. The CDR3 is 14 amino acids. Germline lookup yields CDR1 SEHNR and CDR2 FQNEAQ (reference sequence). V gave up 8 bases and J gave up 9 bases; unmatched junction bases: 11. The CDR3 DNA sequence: TGTGCCAGCGGCATGGTCGGCGGGAGGGGTGAGCAGTTCTTC. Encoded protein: CASGMVGGRGEQFF.

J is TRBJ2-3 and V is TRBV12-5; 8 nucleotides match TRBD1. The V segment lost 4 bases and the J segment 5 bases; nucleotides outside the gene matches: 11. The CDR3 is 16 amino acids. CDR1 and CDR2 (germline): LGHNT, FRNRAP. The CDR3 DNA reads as TGTGCTAGTGGTTCTCCCCAGGGGGCGCGTGTAGATACGCAGTATTTT. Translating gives CASGSPQGARVDTQYF.

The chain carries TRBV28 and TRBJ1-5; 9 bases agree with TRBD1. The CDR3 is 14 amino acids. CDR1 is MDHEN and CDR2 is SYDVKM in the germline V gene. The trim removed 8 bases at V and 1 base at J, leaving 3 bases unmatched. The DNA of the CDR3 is TGTGCCAGCGCAACAGGGGGCAGCAATCAGCCCCAGCATTTT. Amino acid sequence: CASATGGSNQPQHF.

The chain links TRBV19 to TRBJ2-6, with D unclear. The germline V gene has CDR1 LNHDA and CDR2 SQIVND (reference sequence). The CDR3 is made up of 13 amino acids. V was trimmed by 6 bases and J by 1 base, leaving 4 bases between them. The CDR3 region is CASSLSGANVLTF. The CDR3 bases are TGTGCCAGTAGCTTATCTGGGGCCAACGTCCTGACTTTC.

Here the CDR3 reads CASSFYNNEQFF. Here the CDR3 DNA reads TGCGCCAGCAGCTTCTATAATAATGAGCAGTTCTTC. The chain joins TRBV5-1 to TRBJ2-1; D unclear. Germline V gene lookup returns CDR1 SGHRS and CDR2 YFSETQ. The length of the CDR3 is 12 residues. V gave up 2 bases and J gave up 7 bases, with 7 bases separating them.

CDR3 residues: CASSLGGGGEQFF. The CDR3 DNA reads TGTGCCAGCAGTTTAGGTGGGGGGGGTGAGCAGTTCTTC. The V and J genes are TRBV28 and TRBJ2-1; 7 positions agree with TRBD2. With 2 bases clipped from V and 9 bases from J, the junction kept 4 bases outside the gene matches. The CDR3 length is 13 residues. Per germline, CDR1 MDHEN and CDR2 SYDVKM. The full variable domain, in which reference TRBV28 and TRBJ2-1 provide the parts outside the CDR3, is DVKVTQSSRYLVKRTGEKVFLECVQDMDHENMFWYRQDPGLGLRLIYFSYDVKMKEKGDIPEGYSVSREKKERFSLILESASTNQTSMYLCASSLGGGGEQFFGPGTRLTVL.

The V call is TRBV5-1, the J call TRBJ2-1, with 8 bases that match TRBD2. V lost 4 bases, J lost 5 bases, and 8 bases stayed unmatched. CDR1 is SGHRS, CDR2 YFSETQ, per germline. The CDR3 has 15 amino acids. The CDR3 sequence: CASSERGLDHNEQFF. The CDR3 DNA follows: TGCGCCAGCAGCGAACGGGGACTAGATCACAATGAGCAGTTCTTC.

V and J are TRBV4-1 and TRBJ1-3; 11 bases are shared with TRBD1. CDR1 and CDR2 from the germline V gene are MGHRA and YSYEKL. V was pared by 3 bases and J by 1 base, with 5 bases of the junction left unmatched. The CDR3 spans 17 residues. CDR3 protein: CASSHPGTGGSGNTIYF. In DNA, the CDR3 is TGCGCCAGCAGCCATCCCGGGACAGGGGGTTCTGGAAACACCATATATTTT.

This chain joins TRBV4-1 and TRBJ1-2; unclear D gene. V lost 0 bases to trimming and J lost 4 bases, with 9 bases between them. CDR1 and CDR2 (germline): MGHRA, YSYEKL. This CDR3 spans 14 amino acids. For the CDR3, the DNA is TGCGCCAGCAGCCAAGATCGCCAGTTCTATGGCTACACCTTC. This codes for CASSQDRQFYGYTF.

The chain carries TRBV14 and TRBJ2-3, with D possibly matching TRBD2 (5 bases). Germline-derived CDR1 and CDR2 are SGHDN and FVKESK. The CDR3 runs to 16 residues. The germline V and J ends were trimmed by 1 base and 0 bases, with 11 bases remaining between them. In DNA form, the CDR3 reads TGTGCCAGCAGCCAAGTTTGGACTCGAAGCACAGATACGCAGTATTTT. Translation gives CASSQVWTRSTDTQYF.